The clone carrying this TCR beta chain was seen a handful of times. As yet, its antigen is unknown. TCRdb redid the calling of the reads with MiXCR, one entry per CDR3 protein. The table shows about 260,000 distinct CDR3 sequences, with roughly 15% occurring only once. Germline assignment: CDR1 MNHEY and CDR2 SVGAGI. The CDR3 runs to 18 residues. Between the trimmed V and J ends, which lost 0 bases and 6 bases, there was a span of 21 bases. The data belong to a study of T cell repertoires in cytomegalovirus infection. The study, taken as a whole, reports: The response measured ex vivo was dominated by TCR beta clonotypes (HLA-C-restricted and CMV-specific). Cumulative public TCR beta family frequency identified carriers of CMV plus the relevant HLA.

The chain joins TRBV6-5 to TRBJ2-1; D gene ambiguous. The sample was PBMCs. This clonotype was obtained from a human donor in good health (CMV status not recorded). Some clones in this sample may be carry-over from other donors' samples. CDR3: CASSYSAWASEKGNEQFF. CDR3 sequence (DNA): TGTGCCAGCAGTTACTCGGCCTGGGCGTCGGAAAAGGGCAATGAGCAGTTCTTC.